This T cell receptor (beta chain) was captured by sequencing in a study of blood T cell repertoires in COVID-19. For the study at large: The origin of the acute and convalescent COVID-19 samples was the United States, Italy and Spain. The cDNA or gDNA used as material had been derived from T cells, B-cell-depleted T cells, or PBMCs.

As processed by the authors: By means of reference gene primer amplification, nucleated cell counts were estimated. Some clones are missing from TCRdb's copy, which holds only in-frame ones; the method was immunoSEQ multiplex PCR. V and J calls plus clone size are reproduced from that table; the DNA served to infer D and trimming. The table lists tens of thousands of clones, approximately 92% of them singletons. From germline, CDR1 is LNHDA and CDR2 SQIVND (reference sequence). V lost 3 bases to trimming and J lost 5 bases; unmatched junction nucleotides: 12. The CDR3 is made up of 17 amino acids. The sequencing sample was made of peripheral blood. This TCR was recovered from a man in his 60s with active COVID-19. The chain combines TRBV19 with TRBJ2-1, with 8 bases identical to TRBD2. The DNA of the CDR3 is TGTGCCAGTAGTATTCTCCCCGGGGGGGGGAAAAACAATGAGCAGTTCTTC. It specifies CASSILPGGGKNNEQFF.